This TCR beta chain was sequenced for a study of beta chain features in type 1 diabetes. Broader study findings: Across all four CD4+ subsets, people with type 1 diabetes showed modestly shorter TCRB CDR3s.

Note on this clone: Antigen unknown.

TCRB transcripts that were expressed got sequenced, as all of the isolated RNA had been reverse transcribed. Only in-frame clones appear in the TCRdb table, and some are missing; sequencing was by immunoSEQ multiplex PCR. The sample has around 280,000 clones; approximately 8% are singletons. Trimming left V 4 bases short and J 0 bases short, with 9 bases between. Germline loops: CDR1 SQVTM, CDR2 ANQGSEA. CDR3 length: 14 residues. This TCR was sampled from a woman aged 18-29 years in good health. Sequenced material: central memory CD4+ T cells from blood. The rearrangement links TRBV29-1 to TRBJ2-2; TRBD2 might be the D (6 bases). Here the CDR3 reads CSVGRGPNTGELFF. The CDR3 DNA sequence: TGCAGCGTTGGGAGGGGACCGAACACCGGGGAGCTGTTTTTT.